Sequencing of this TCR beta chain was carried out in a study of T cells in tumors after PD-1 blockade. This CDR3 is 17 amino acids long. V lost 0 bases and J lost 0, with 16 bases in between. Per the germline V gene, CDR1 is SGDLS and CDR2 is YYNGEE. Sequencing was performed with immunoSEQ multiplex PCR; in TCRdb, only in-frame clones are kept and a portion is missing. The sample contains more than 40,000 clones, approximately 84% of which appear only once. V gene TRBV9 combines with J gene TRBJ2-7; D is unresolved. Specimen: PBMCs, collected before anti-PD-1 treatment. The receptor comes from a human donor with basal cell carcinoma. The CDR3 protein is CASSVVNRHYLSYEQYF. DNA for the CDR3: TGTGCCAGCAGCGTAGTAAACAGACATTACCTCTCCTACGAGCAGTACTTC.